What follows are 14 T cell receptor beta chains derived from one specimen sequenced in a study of breast tumors, draining lymph nodes, adjacent tissues. TCRdb redid the calling of the multiplex PCR reads with MiXCR, one entry per CDR3 protein. The table has 50,000 to 75,000 distinct CDR3 sequences, around three fifths seen once. The specimen was breast tumor tissue. Source of these receptors: a female donor with breast cancer. Some clones in this sample may be carry-over from other donors' samples.

The chain is built from TRBV20-1 and TRBJ1-2, with 7 bases aligning to TRBD1. Trimming removed 3 bases from V and 5 bases from J; junction bases left unmatched: 9. Looked up from germline, CDR1 is DFQATT and CDR2 is SNEGSKA (reference sequence). This CDR3 region has 14 residues. The CDR3 region is CSASIRQGGYGYTF. CDR3 nucleotide sequence: TGCAGTGCTAGTATCCGACAGGGAGGTTATGGCTACACCTTC.

In its sample, this clonotype was seen many times. The chain employs TRBV12-3 or TRBV12-4 and TRBJ2-7; 10 bases are shared with TRBD2. The junction had 9 bases not matched to a gene; V was cut back by 3 bases and J by 7 bases. CDR3 length: 15 residues. CDR3 in amino acids: CASSFQREGRGEQYF. The DNA for the CDR3 is TGTGCCAGCAGTTTCCAGCGGGAGGGCCGTGGGGAGCAGTACTTC.

The chain uses TRBV5-1 and TRBJ2-7, with D possibly being TRBD1 or TRBD2 (6 bases each). Per germline, CDR1 SGHRS and CDR2 YFSETQ. Trimming took 0 bases from V and 6 from J, leaving 16 bases between them. This CDR3 has 15 amino acids. CDR3 nucleotides: TGCGCCAGCAGCTTGGGTAGCGGACAGCTTTCCGAGCAGTACTTC. It encodes CASSLGSGQLSEQYF.

This clonotype was observed a handful of times. In nucleotides, the CDR3 is TGTGCCAGCAGGTTGACTAGCGGGGGGGCGGCAGATACGCAGTATTTT. It yields the protein CASRLTSGGAADTQYF. The gene calls are TRBV2 and TRBJ2-3; 14 nucleotides match TRBD2. The V gene's germline CDR1 is SNHLY and CDR2 FYNNEI. The CDR3 runs 16 residues. Trimming cost V 6 bases and J 4 bases; bases outside gene matches: 6.

This clonotype was seen many times. A much larger clone sits a single nucleotide away, making a read error possible. DNA for the CDR3: TGTGCCAGCAGCCCCGGGACAGGGGCCAATGAGCAGTTCTTC. This gives the protein CASSPGTGANEQFF. This rearrangement joins TRBV11-2 to TRBJ2-1, with 10 bases aligning to TRBD1. Germline V gene data show CDR1 as SGHAT and CDR2 as FQNNGV. With V trimmed by 5 bases and J by 6 bases, 4 bases remained unmatched. This CDR3 contains 14 residues.

The gene calls are TRBV6-5 and TRBJ2-2; 15 nucleotides align to TRBD2. Per the germline V gene, CDR1 is MNHEY and CDR2 is SVGAGI. CDR3 length: 18 amino acids. Germline trimming cut 10 bases from V and 4 bases from J; bases unmatched to any gene: 13. CDR3 bases: TGTGCCAACCGCAGGGGACTAGCGGGGGGCCGGGGCACCGGGGAGCTGTTTTTT. Protein sequence: CANRRGLAGGRGTGELFF.

Worth noting for this clonotype: A read error is possible here, since a much larger clone lies one base away. The chain carries TRBV13 and TRBJ2-7; TRBD2 might be the D (6 bases). Trimming removed 5 bases from V and 2 bases from J, with 34 bases in between. Germline lookup yields CDR1 PRHDT and CDR2 FYEKMQ (reference sequence). The CDR3 has 21 residues. The CDR3 sequence: CASSRRLGPLGSGDGTYEQYF. The CDR3 nucleotides read TGTGCCAGCAGCCGGCGCCTTGGGCCATTGGGTAGCGGAGACGGGACCTACGAGCAGTACTTC.

This clonotype appeared many times. The CDR3 DNA follows: TGTGCCAGCAGCTTAACGCCGAGTACTAACTATGGCTACACCTTC. Translating it yields CASSLTPSTNYGYTF. The chain uses TRBV7-3 and TRBJ1-2; D is uncertain. The CDR3 length is 15 residues. The germline V gene encodes CDR1 SGHTA and CDR2 FQGTGA. Trimming cost V 0 bases and J 0 bases, with 8 bases left between them.

This clonotype was counted at least ten times. In DNA form, the CDR3 reads TGCAGCGTTGCGGACAGCACCTACGAGCAGTACTTC. The encoded protein is CSVADSTYEQYF. The chain has TRBV29-1 and TRBJ2-7; D perhaps matches TRBD1 (6 bases). V was shortened by 4 bases and J by 2 bases, with 9 bases between the two germline ends. The CDR3 is 12 residues long. The germline V gene encodes CDR1 SQVTM and CDR2 ANQGSEA.

V gene TRBV7-9 combines with J gene TRBJ2-3; D is unclear. Trimming shortened V by 4 bases and J by 1 base, and 9 bases separated the two germline ends. This CDR3 comprises 14 residues. Germline loops: CDR1 SEHNR, CDR2 FQNEAQ (reference sequence). CDR3 region: CASSSQEGTDTQYF. The CDR3 DNA reads as TGTGCCAGCAGCTCGCAAGAGGGCACAGATACGCAGTATTTT. Looking up the rest from reference TRBV7-9 and TRBJ2-3 gives the full variable domain: DTGVSQNPRHKITKRGQNVTFRCDPISEHNRLYWYRQTLGQGPEFLTYFQNEAQLEKSRLLSDRFSAERPKGSFSTLEIQRTEQGDSAMYLCASSSQEGTDTQYFGPGTRLTVL.

The V call is TRBV7-2, the J call TRBJ2-7; 8 nucleotides match TRBD1. This CDR3 is built from 16 residues. The germline V gene has CDR1 SGHTA and CDR2 FQGNSA. Losses at the gene ends were 4 bases for V and 2 bases for J; bases not matched to a gene: 10. The CDR3 DNA reads TGTGCCAGCAGCTCCGCCCCGTTGGACAGGGCCTACGAGCAGTACTTC. Translating it yields CASSSAPLDRAYEQYF.

The chain recombines TRBV19 with TRBJ1-5; D uncertain. The CDR3 consists of 13 residues. In germline, CDR1 is LNHDA, CDR2 SQIVND (reference sequence). V was cut by 4 bases and J by 7 bases, with 11 bases left in between. This CDR3 reads CASSTRDGQPQHF. The DNA of the CDR3 is TGTGCCAGTAGTACCCGGGATGGCCAGCCCCAGCATTTT.

This clonotype occurred a few times. A much larger clone is a single base away; this may be a read error. CDR3 sequence: CASRRPTRNEKLFF. The CDR3 DNA reads as TGTGCCAGCAGGCGACCTACGAGAAATGAAAAACTGTTTTTT. The rearrangement uses TRBV6-1 and TRBJ1-4; D remains unclear. Germline CDR1 is MNHNS and CDR2 is SASEGT. The CDR3 has 14 residues. Trimming took 6 bases from V and 5 from J, leaving 13 bases between them.

This rearrangement joins TRBV29-1 to TRBJ2-3; D unresolved. Trimming cost V 3 bases and J 0 bases, with 13 bases left between them. Germline lookup yields CDR1 SQVTM and CDR2 ANQGSEA. The CDR3 is 15 amino acids. CDR3 residues: CSVEPELASTDTQYF. The CDR3 DNA reads as TGCAGCGTTGAGCCGGAATTAGCTAGCACAGATACGCAGTATTTT.